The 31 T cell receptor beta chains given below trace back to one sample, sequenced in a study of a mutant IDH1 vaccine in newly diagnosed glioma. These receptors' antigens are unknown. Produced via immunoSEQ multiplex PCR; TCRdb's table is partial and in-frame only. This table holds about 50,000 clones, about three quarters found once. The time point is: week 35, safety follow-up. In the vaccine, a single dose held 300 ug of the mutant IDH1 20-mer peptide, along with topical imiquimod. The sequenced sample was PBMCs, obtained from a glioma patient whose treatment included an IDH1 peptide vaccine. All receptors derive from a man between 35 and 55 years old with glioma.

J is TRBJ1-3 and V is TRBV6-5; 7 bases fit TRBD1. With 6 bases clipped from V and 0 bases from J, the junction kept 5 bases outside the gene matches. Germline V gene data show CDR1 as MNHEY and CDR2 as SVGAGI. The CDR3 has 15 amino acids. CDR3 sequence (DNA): TGTGCCAGCAGCTGGGACAGTTCCTCTGGAAACACCATATATTTT. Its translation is CASSWDSSSGNTIYF.

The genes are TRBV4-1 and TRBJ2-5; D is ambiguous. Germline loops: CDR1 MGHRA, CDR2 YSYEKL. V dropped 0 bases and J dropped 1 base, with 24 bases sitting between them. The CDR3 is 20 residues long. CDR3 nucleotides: TGCGCCAGCAGCCAAGATTTGACTGCTACGGGCGGCGGATTCCAAGAGACCCAGTACTTC. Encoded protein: CASSQDLTATGGGFQETQYF.

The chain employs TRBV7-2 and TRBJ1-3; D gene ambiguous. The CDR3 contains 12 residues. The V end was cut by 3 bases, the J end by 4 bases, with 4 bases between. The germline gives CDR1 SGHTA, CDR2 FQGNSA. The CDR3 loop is CASSFSGNTIYF. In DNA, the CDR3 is TGTGCCAGCAGCTTCAGCGGAAACACCATATATTTT.

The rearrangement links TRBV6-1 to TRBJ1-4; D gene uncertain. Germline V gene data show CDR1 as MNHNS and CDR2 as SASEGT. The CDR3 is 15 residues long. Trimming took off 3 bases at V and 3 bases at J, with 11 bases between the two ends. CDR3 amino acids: CASSDPGSPNEKLFF. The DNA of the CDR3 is TGTGCCAGCAGTGATCCGGGGAGCCCTAATGAAAAACTGTTTTTT.

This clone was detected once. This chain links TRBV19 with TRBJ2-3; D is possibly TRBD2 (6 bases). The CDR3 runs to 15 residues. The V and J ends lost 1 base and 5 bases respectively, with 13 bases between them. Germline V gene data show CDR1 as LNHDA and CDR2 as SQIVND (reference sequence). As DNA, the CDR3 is TGTGCCAGTAGTATAGGGAGGGCCTGGGGAGATACGCAGTATTTT. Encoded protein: CASSIGRAWGDTQYF.

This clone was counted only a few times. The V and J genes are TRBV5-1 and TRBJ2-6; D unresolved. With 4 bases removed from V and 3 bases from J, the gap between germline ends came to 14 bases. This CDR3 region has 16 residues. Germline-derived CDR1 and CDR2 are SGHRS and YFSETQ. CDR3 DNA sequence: TGCGCCAGCAGCCCATCCCTGTTAAGTGGGGCCAACGTCCTGACTTTC. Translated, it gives CASSPSLLSGANVLTF.

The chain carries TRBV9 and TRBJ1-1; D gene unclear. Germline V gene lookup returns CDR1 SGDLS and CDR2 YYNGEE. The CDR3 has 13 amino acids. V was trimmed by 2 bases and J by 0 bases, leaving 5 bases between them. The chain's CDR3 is CASSVQLNTEAFF. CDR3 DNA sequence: TGTGCCAGCAGCGTGCAGCTGAACACTGAAGCTTTCTTT. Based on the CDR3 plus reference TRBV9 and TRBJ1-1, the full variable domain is DSGVTQTPKHLITATGQRVTLRCSPRSGDLSVYWYQQSLDQGLQFLIQYYNGEERAKGNILERFSAQQFPDLHSELNLSSLELGDSALYFCASSVQLNTEAFFGQGTRLTVV.

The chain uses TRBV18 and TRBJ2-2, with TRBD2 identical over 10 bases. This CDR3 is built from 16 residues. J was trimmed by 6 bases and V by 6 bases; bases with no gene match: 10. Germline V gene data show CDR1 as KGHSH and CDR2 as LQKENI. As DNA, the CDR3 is TGTGCCAGCTCGAACCCGGGACTAGCGCGAGCCGGGGAGCTGTTTTTT. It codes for CASSNPGLARAGELFF.

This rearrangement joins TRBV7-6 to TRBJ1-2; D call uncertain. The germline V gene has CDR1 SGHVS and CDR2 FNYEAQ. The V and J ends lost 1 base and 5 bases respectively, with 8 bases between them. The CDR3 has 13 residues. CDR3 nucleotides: TGTGCCAGCAGCTTAGGCGGGGATTATGGCTACACCTTC. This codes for CASSLGGDYGYTF.

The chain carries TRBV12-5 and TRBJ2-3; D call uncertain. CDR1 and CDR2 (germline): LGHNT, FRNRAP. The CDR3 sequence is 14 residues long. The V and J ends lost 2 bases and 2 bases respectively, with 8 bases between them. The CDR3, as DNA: TGTGCTAGTGGTTTGATTGGCCTCACAGATACGCAGTATTTT. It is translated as CASGLIGLTDTQYF.

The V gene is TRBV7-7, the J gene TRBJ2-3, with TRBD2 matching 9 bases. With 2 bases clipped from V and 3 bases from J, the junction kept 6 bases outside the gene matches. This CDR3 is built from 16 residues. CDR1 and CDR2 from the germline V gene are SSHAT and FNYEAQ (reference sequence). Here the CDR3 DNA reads TGTGCCAGCAGCTTAAATGCGGGAGGGCGGACAGATACGCAGTATTTT. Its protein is CASSLNAGGRTDTQYF.

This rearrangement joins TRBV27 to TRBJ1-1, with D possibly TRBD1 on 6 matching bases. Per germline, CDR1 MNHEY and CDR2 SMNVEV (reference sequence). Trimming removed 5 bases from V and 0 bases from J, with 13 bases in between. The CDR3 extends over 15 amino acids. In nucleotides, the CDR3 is TGTGCCAGCAGTCCGATGGACAGCCTGAACACTGAAGCTTTCTTT. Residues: CASSPMDSLNTEAFF.

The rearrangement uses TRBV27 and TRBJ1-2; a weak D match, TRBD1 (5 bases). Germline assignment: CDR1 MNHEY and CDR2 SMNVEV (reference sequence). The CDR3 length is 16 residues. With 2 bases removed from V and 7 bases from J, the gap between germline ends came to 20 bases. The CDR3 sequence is CASSLPPPRDRSGYTF. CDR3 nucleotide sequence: TGTGCCAGCAGTTTACCCCCCCCCAGGGACCGGAGTGGCTACACCTTC.

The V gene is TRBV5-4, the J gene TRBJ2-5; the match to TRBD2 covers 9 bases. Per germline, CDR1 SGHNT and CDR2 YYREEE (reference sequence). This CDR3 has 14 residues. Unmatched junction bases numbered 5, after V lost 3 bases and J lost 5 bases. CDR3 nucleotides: TGTGCCAGCAGCTCGGGGACTAGCCGGGAGACCCAGTACTTC. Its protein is CASSSGTSRETQYF.

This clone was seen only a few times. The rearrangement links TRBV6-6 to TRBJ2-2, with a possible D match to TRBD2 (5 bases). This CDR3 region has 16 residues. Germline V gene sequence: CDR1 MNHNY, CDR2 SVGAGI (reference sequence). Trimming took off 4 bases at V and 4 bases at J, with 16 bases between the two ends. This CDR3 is CASSSPGKTVTGELFF. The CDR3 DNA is TGTGCCAGCAGTTCGCCGGGAAAGACGGTCACCGGGGAGCTGTTTTTT.

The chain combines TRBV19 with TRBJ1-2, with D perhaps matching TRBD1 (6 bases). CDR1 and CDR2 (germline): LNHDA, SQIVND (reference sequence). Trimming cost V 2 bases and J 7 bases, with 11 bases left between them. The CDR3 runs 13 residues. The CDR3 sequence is CASSIQGSGGYTF. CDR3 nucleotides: TGTGCCAGTAGTATACAGGGGTCGGGTGGCTACACCTTC.

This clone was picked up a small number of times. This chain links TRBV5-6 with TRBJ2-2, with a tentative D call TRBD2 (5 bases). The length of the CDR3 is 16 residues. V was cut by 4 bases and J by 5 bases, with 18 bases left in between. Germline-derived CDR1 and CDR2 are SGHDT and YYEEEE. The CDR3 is CASSQKRGRFTGELFF. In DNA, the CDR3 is TGTGCCAGCAGCCAGAAACGGGGAAGATTTACCGGGGAGCTGTTTTTT.

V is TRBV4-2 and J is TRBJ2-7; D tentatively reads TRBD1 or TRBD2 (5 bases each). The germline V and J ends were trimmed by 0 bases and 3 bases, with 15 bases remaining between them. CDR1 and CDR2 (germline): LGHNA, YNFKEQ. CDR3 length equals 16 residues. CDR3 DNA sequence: TGTGCCAGCAGCCAAGATCTCGAGGGGCCTGTCTACGAGCAGTACTTC. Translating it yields CASSQDLEGPVYEQYF.

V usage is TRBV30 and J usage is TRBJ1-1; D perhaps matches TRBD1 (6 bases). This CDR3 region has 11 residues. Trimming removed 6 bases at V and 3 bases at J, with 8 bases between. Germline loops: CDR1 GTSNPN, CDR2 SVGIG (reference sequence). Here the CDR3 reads CACDRYTEAFF. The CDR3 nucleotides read TGTGCCTGCGACAGGTACACTGAAGCTTTCTTT.

Written as DNA, the CDR3 is TGTGCCAGCAGTGACTCGGGGCGGGAGCTTGAGCAGTTCTTC. Protein product: CASSDSGRELEQFF. The chain couples TRBV6-4 to TRBJ2-1; 7 nucleotides match TRBD2. V lost 0 bases to trimming and J lost 9 bases; unmatched junction nucleotides: 5. Germline V gene sequence: CDR1 MRHNA, CDR2 SNTAGT. This CDR3 has 14 residues.

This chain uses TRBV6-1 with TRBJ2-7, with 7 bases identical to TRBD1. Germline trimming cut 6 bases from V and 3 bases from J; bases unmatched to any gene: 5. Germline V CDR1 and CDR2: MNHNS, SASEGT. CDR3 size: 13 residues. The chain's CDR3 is CASSDRARYEQYV. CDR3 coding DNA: TGTGCCAGCAGCGACAGGGCTCGCTACGAGCAGTACGTC.

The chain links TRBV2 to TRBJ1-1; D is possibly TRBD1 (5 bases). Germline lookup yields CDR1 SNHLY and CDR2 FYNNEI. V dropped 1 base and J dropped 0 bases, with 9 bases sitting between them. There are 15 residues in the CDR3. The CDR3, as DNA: TGTGCCAGCAGTGAAGATCCAGGGATGAACACTGAAGCTTTCTTT. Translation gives CASSEDPGMNTEAFF.

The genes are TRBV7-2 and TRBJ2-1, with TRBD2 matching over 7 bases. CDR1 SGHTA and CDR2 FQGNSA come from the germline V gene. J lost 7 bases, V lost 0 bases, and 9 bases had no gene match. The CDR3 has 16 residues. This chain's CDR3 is CASSLAGLGLGNEQFF. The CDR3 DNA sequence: TGTGCCAGCAGCTTAGCCGGTCTCGGACTAGGGAATGAGCAGTTCTTC.

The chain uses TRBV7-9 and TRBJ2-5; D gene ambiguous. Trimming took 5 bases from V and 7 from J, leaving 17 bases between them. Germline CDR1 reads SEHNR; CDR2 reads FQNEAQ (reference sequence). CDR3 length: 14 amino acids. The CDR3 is CASSQQLGKGTQYF. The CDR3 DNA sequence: TGTGCCAGCAGCCAACAGTTGGGGAAAGGGACCCAGTACTTC.

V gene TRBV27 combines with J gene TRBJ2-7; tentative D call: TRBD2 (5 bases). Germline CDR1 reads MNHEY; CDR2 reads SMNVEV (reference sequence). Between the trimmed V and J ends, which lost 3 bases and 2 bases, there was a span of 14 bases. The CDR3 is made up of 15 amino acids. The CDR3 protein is CASSLIHGDAYEQYV. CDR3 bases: TGTGCCAGCAGTTTGATCCACGGGGATGCCTACGAGCAGTACGTC.

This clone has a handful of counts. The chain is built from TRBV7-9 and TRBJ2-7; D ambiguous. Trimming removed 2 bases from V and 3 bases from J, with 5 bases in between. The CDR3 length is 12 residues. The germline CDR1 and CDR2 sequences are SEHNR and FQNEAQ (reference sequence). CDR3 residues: CASSLRYYEQYF. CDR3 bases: TGTGCCAGCAGCTTAAGGTACTACGAGCAGTACTTC.

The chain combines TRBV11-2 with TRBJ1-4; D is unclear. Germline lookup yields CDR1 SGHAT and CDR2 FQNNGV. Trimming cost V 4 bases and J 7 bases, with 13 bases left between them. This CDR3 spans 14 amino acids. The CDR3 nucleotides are TGTGCCAGCAGCTCCCCCCGCGGGCGTGAAAAACTGTTTTTT. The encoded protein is CASSSPRGREKLFF.

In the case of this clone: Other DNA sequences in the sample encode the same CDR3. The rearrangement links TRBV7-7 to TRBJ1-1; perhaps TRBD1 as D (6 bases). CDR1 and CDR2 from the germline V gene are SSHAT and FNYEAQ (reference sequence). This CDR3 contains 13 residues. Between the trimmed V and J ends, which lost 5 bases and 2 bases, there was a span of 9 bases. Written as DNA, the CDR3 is TGTGCCAGCAGCCGGGACACCAACACTGAAGCTTTCTTT. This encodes CASSRDTNTEAFF. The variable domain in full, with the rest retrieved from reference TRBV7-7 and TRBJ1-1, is GAGVSQSPRYKVTKRGQDVTLRCDPISSHATLYWYQQALGQGPEFLTYFNYEAQPDKSGLPSDRFSAERPEGSISTLTIQRTEQRDSAMYRCASSRDTNTEAFFGQGTRLTVV.

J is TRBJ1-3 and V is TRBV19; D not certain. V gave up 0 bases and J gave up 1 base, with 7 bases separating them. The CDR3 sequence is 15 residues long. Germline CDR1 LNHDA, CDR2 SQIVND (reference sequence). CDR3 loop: CASSIDSQSGNTIYF. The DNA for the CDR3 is TGTGCCAGTAGTATAGACAGCCAGTCTGGAAACACCATATATTTT.

The CDR3 region has the DNA TGTGCCAGCTCAATTTCCCAGGGGCGGGAAAATGAAAAACTGTTTTTT. Translated: CASSISQGRENEKLFF. This chain connects TRBV18 to TRBJ1-4; D possibly corresponds to TRBD1 (6 bases). The V gene lost 5 bases and the J gene lost 5 bases, with 18 bases spanning the gap. The CDR3 runs to 16 residues. The germline V gene has CDR1 KGHSH and CDR2 LQKENI.

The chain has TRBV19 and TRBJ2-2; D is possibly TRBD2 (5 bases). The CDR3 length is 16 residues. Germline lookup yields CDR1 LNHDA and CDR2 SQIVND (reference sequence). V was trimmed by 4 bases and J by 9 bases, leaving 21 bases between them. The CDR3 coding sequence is TGTGCCAGTAGTAGAGGGCCCTACACCTCGATGAGGGAGCTGTTTTTT. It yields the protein CASSRGPYTSMRELFF.